The 18 T cell receptor beta chains given below trace back to one sample, sequenced in a study of identical twins. Using its own MiXCR run on the 5' RACE reads, TCRdb lists one record per CDR3 protein. In the table there are approximately 600,000 distinct CDR3 sequences, just over 7% of which are singletons. The same data also contributed to another study, on yellow fever vaccine responses in identical twins.

The source material was PBMCs. The receptors stem from a woman aged 18-29 years in good health.

The chain employs TRBV7-6 and TRBJ2-2, with 9 bases aligning to TRBD1. The ends lost 7 bases at V and 1 base at J; junction bases unmatched: 13. The CDR3 contains 18 residues. Germline V lookup: CDR1 SGHVS, CDR2 FNYEAQ. The CDR3 is CASTFPKSGQGNTGELFF. As DNA, the CDR3 is TGTGCCAGCACCTTTCCCAAATCGGGACAGGGGAACACCGGGGAGCTGTTTTTT.

This clonotype occurred a few times. CDR3 coding DNA: TGTGCCAGTAGTCCTCGACAGGGGTTCAGAGATACGCAGTATTTT. It specifies CASSPRQGFRDTQYF. The chain is built from TRBV19 and TRBJ2-3; 8 positions agree with TRBD1. There are 15 residues in the CDR3. The trim removed 5 bases at V and 5 bases at J, leaving 9 bases unmatched. The germline V gene encodes CDR1 LNHDA and CDR2 SQIVND (reference sequence).

This clonotype occurred many times. V is TRBV3-1 and J is TRBJ1-1, with D perhaps matching TRBD1 (5 bases). In germline, CDR1 is LGHDT, CDR2 YNNKEL (reference sequence). Trimming left V 4 bases short and J 1 base short, with 10 bases between. The CDR3 sequence is 14 residues long. The CDR3 loop is CASSLGTQNTEAFF. CDR3 bases: TGTGCCAGCAGCCTCGGGACGCAGAACACTGAAGCTTTCTTT.

The chain is built from TRBV20-1 and TRBJ2-3; 7 nucleotides line up with TRBD2. Germline loops: CDR1 DFQATT, CDR2 SNEGSKA (reference sequence). Trimming cost V 2 bases and J 2 bases; bases outside gene matches: 7. The CDR3 is 15 amino acids. CDR3 in DNA: TGCAGTGCTAGAACCGGGACTATCATCACAGATACGCAGTATTTT. This sequence encodes CSARTGTIITDTQYF.

This clonotype was counted at least ten times. CDR3 sequence: CASSLDGSNQPQHF. The CDR3 DNA reads as TGTGCCAGCAGTTTAGATGGGAGCAATCAGCCCCAGCATTTT. The chain joins TRBV12-3 or TRBV12-4 to TRBJ1-5; D is uncertain. V was clipped by 1 base and J by 1 base, with 5 bases between them. CDR3 length: 14 residues.

This clonotype was seen a few times. V gene TRBV27 combines with J gene TRBJ2-3; D call uncertain. CDR1 and CDR2 (germline): MNHEY, SMNVEV (reference sequence). V lost 5 bases to trimming and J lost 1 base, with 13 bases between them. This CDR3 is 15 amino acids long. This CDR3 is CASSPRGRGTDTQYF. Written as DNA, the CDR3 is TGTGCCAGCAGTCCCCGTGGTAGGGGCACAGATACGCAGTATTTT.

There are a few counts of this clonotype. The chain has TRBV9 and TRBJ2-7; D is unclear. CDR3 length: 18 amino acids. From germline, CDR1 is SGDLS and CDR2 YYNGEE. Trimming took 0 bases from V and 2 from J, leaving 21 bases between them. For the CDR3, the DNA is TGTGCCAGCAGCGTAGCCTTTCGTTCTGGGGTTAGAGCCTACGAGCAGTACTTC. This encodes CASSVAFRSGVRAYEQYF. The full variable domain, rest sourced from reference TRBV9 and TRBJ2-7, is DSGVTQTPKHLITATGQRVTLRCSPRSGDLSVYWYQQSLDQGLQFLIQYYNGEERAKGNILERFSAQQFPDLHSELNLSSLELGDSALYFCASSVAFRSGVRAYEQYFGPGTRLTVT.

This clonotype was detected a few times. V usage is TRBV27 and J usage is TRBJ2-7, with 9 bases aligning to TRBD1. Trimming took 6 bases from V and 4 from J; bases not matched to a gene: 10. The CDR3 length is 15 residues. CDR1 and CDR2 (germline): MNHEY, SMNVEV (reference sequence). The CDR3 protein is CASRKQGAAGYEQYF. The CDR3 DNA is TGTGCCAGCAGGAAACAGGGGGCGGCCGGATACGAGCAGTACTTC.

This clonotype was found a few times. This CDR3 is CASSASGLSSYNEQFF. The CDR3 DNA follows: TGTGCCAGCAGCGCTAGCGGTTTGAGCTCCTACAATGAGCAGTTCTTC. This rearrangement joins TRBV9 to TRBJ2-1; the match to TRBD2 covers 7 bases. The CDR3 totals 16 residues. CDR1 is SGDLS, CDR2 YYNGEE, per germline. V shed 3 bases, J shed 0 bases, and the junction held 6 bases outside the gene matches.

This sequence joins TRBV2 and TRBJ2-5, with D tentatively TRBD1 (6 bases). The CDR3 length is 15 residues. Trimming took 4 bases from V and 1 from J, leaving 13 bases between them. Looked up from germline, CDR1 is SNHLY and CDR2 is FYNNEI. CDR3 sequence (DNA): TGTGCCAGCAGTGCCTCTCTAGGGGGCCAAGAGACCCAGTACTTC. Protein: CASSASLGGQETQYF.

This chain joins TRBV12-3 or TRBV12-4 and TRBJ1-6; TRBD1 matches at 8 bases. The junction had 6 bases not matched to a gene; V was cut back by 5 bases and J by 9 bases. The CDR3 length is 14 residues. CDR3 region: CASSDTGGGSPLHF. For the CDR3, the DNA is TGTGCCAGCAGTGACACAGGGGGAGGTTCACCCCTCCACTTT.

The CDR3 sequence: CSVRQGGSSGANVLTF. CDR3 sequence (DNA): TGCAGCGTCAGACAGGGGGGTAGCTCTGGGGCCAACGTCCTGACTTTC. The chain combines TRBV29-1 with TRBJ2-6; 9 nucleotides line up with TRBD1. Germline V gene data show CDR1 as SQVTM and CDR2 as ANQGSEA. CDR3 length: 16 amino acids. V gave up 6 bases and J gave up 0 bases; unmatched junction bases: 6.

This clonotype was detected a few times. The gene calls are TRBV7-8 and TRBJ1-5; D is undetermined. V shed 5 bases and J shed 2 bases, with 19 bases lying between them. This CDR3 comprises 17 residues. Germline values: CDR1 SGHVS, CDR2 FQNEAQ. The CDR3 region is CASSPSAEGWGNQPQHF. The CDR3 DNA reads TGTGCCAGCAGCCCCTCTGCCGAGGGATGGGGCAATCAGCCCCAGCATTTT. Drawing the rest from reference TRBV7-8 and TRBJ1-5, the complete variable domain is GAGVSQSPRYKVAKRGQDVALRCDPISGHVSLFWYQQALGQGPEFLTYFQNEAQLDKSGLPSDRFFAERPEGSVSTLKIQRTQQEDSAVYLCASSPSAEGWGNQPQHFGDGTRLSIL.

Ten or more counts support this clonotype. CDR3 sequence: CASSPRQESYEQYF. CDR3 sequence (DNA): TGTGCCAGCAGCCCTAGACAGGAGAGCTACGAGCAGTACTTC. The genes are TRBV3-1 and TRBJ2-7; tentatively, D is TRBD1 (6 bases). Germline V gene sequence: CDR1 LGHDT, CDR2 YNNKEL (reference sequence). The CDR3 loop spans 14 amino acids. The V gene lost 4 bases and the J gene lost 3 bases, with 13 bases spanning the gap.

At least ten counts were recorded for this clonotype. The genes are TRBV11-2 and TRBJ2-1; possibly TRBD2 for D (6 bases). Germline CDR1 is SGHAT and CDR2 is FQNNGV. The CDR3 is 13 residues long. V gave up 5 bases and J gave up 5 bases, with 10 bases separating them. Here the CDR3 reads CASSPWRDNEQFF. Written as DNA, the CDR3 is TGTGCCAGCAGCCCTTGGAGGGACAATGAGCAGTTCTTC.

This clonotype was found many times. V usage is TRBV5-6 and J usage is TRBJ1-3; 7 nucleotides align to TRBD1. The CDR3 has 15 residues. CDR1 is SGHDT, CDR2 YYEEEE, per germline. The ends lost 0 bases at V and 4 bases at J; junction bases unmatched: 4. The DNA of the CDR3 is TGTGCCAGCAGCTTGGATGACAGGGTCGGAAACACCATATATTTT. Amino acid sequence: CASSLDDRVGNTIYF.

This clonotype was observed a few times. The chain is built from TRBV19 and TRBJ2-1; D is undetermined. Per germline, CDR1 LNHDA and CDR2 SQIVND (reference sequence). The CDR3 runs to 15 residues. The germline V and J ends were trimmed by 2 bases and 1 base, with 9 bases remaining between them. CDR3 coding DNA: TGTGCCAGTAGTATATGGGGTGAATCCTACAATGAGCAGTTCTTC. Protein product: CASSIWGESYNEQFF.

Details on this clonotype: A much larger clone is a single base away; this may be a read error. The chain's CDR3 is CASSLSLRPTGELFF. The DNA of the CDR3 is TGTGCCAGCAGCTTGTCCTTGCGCCCCACCGGGGAGCTGTTTTTT. This chain connects TRBV5-5 to TRBJ2-2; D gene uncertain. Trimming removed 1 base from V and 4 bases from J, with 11 bases in between. Germline V gene data show CDR1 as SGHKS and CDR2 as YYEKEE (reference sequence). This CDR3 comprises 15 residues.